The source of this T cell receptor (beta chain) is a study of shared clonotypes between healthy human individuals. Naive CD8 populations comprised CD45RO-negative cells positively selected for CCR7, excluding terminally differentiated effector memory CD45RA+ cells. Clones were sequenced by immunoSEQ multiplex PCR, and TCRdb holds only the in-frame ones, with some missing. The profile shows 800,000 to 950,000 clones, around 96% of them singletons. Sequencing was carried out using naive CD8+ T cells sorted from blood. The clonotype was recovered from a man aged 30-40 years in good health.

CDR3 sequence reads: CASSLDRVSSEAFF. The CDR3, as DNA: TGCGCCAGCAGCTTGGACAGGGTTTCATCTGAAGCTTTCTTT. The chain combines TRBV5-1 with TRBJ1-1; maybe TRBD1 (6 bases). This CDR3 comprises 14 residues. Germline loops: CDR1 SGHRS, CDR2 YFSETQ. The V gene lost 0 bases and the J gene lost 6 bases, with 12 bases spanning the gap.